The sample holds one count of the clone carrying this T cell receptor (beta chain). The sample belongs to a study of blood T cell repertoires in COVID-19. Study overall: Acute and convalescent COVID-19 specimens originated in the United States, Italy and Spain.

Profiling relied on immunoSEQ multiplex PCR, and the TCRdb table lists in-frame clones only, not all of them. The sample holds 90,000 to 100,000 clones, around 83% seen once. The CDR3 has 12 residues. Germline-derived CDR1 and CDR2 are LGHDT and YNNKEL (reference sequence). The V end was cut by 1 base, the J end by 8 bases, with 8 bases between. Sequencing was performed on peripheral blood. This clonotype was obtained from a man in his 70s with active or convalescent COVID-19. The V call is TRBV3-1 (or the pseudogene TRBV3-2), the J call TRBJ1-2, with D possibly TRBD1 on 5 matching bases. Here the CDR3 DNA reads TGTGCCAGCAGCCAAGTTCAGGGAGGCTACACCTTC. Its protein product is CASSQVQGGYTF.